This T cell receptor (beta chain) was recovered during a study of OX40 agonist ivuxolimab in advanced cancers. Study-wide background: Participants, 75% to 90% male, averaged roughly 59 years of age, ranging from about 23 to 80.

TCRdb's table, derived via immunoSEQ multiplex PCR, lists solely in-frame clones and lacks some. Found here are approximately 72,000 clones, 80% to 90% of them singletons; the top ten hold approximately 0.86%. A word on this clone: The antigen is undetermined.

Trimming removed 8 bases from V and 3 bases from J; junction bases left unmatched: 5. This CDR3 is built from 14 residues. Germline V gene data show CDR1 as MNHEY and CDR2 as SVGAGI. Study results and limitations: Among the lowest peripheral clonal expansion occurred in 0.1-3.0 mg/kg partial responders.

The specimen was CD4+ or CD8+ T cells sorted from blood, collected in a trial of the OX40 agonist ivuxolimab. This chain links TRBV6-5 with TRBJ2-3, with TRBD1 identical over 10 bases. This TCR came from an adult with an advanced solid tumor such as melanoma, head and neck, liver or kidney cancer. CDR3 nucleotide sequence: TGTGCCAGCGGATGGACAGGGGGTACAGATACGCAGTATTTT. As protein: CASGWTGGTDTQYF.